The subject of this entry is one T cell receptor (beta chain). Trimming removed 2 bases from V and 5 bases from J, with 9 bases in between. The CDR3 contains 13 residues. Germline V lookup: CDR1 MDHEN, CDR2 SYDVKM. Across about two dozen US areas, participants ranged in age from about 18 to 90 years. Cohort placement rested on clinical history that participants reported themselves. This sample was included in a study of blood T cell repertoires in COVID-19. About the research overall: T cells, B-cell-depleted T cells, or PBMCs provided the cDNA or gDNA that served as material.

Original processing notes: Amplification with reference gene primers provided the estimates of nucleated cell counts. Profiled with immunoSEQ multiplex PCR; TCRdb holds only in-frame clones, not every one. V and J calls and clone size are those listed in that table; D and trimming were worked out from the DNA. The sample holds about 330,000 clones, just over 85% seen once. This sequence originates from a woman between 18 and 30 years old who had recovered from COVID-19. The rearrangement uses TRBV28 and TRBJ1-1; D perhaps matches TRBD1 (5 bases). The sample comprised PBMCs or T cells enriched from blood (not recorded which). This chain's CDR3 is CASSLIGGTEAFF. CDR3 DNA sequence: TGTGCCAGCAGTTTAATTGGGGGGACTGAAGCTTTCTTT.